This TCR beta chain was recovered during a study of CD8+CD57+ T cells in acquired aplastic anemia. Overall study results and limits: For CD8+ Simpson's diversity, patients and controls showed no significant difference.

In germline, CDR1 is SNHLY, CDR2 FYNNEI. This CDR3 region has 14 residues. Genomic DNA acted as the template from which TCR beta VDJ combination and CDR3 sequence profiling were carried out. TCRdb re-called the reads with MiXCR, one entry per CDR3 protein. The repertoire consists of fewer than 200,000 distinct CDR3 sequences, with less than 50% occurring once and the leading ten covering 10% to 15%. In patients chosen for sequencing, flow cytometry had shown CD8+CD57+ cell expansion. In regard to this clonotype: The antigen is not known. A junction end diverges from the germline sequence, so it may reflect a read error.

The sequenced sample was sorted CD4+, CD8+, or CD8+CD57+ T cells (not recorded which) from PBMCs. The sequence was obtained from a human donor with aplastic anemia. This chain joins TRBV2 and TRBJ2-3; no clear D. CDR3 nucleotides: TGTGACAGCAATCCTGGACCAGTGGCAGATACGCAGTATTTC. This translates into CDSNPGPVADTQYF.